A selection of T cell receptor beta chains follows, all from one sample in a study of blood T cell repertoires in COVID-19. Clones were read by immunoSEQ multiplex PCR, and TCRdb kept only the in-frame ones, dropping some. The profile shows approximately 300,000 clones, around 83% of them singletons. Sequencing was done on a sample of peripheral blood. The source of these receptors is a woman aged 50 to 65 with acute or convalescent COVID-19. The conserved cysteine and the conserved F or W are not part of the CDR3 here. D genes are given only for firm matches. Some rows mark clone size as missing; the rest say once, few, many or name a class of expanded clone.

v_call clone_size d_call cdr3_aa
TRBV7-3 - - ASSLGGEETQY
TRBV19 - - ASSIDSADTQY
TRBV14 - - ASSQTHFPDTQY
TRBV9 - TRBD2 ASSVALAGSTDTQY
TRBV11-1 - TRBD2 ASSLLAGGPYEQY
TRBV6-5 - - ASSKTESSYNEQF
TRBV14 - - ASRGQSNTEAF
TRBV9 - TRBD2 ASSVSAGGEQF
TRBV3-1/TRBV3-2 - - ASSHGGNTEAF
TRBV4-2 - TRBD2 ASSQGLVAGPETQY
TRBV6-2/TRBV6-3 few TRBD1 ASSRTGGITEAF
TRBV7-9 - - ASSLAAMDSPSSNYGYT
TRBV7-3 - - ASSSRTAGDKNIQY
TRBV29-1 - TRBD1 SAGQGGGEAF
TRBV5-5 - TRBD1 ASSLGTGRGAEAF
TRBV30 - - AWSPTGNQPQH
TRBV19 - - ASSETGKDNQPQH
TRBV2 - - ASSAGLTTYEQY
TRBV9 - TRBD1 ASSVTGGGTEAF
TRBV6-6 - TRBD1 ASRRSGGSGANVLT
TRBV10-2 - - STGGMNTEAF
TRBV6-6 once TRBD1 ASRDRGRGNTIY